In its sample, the clone carrying this TCR delta chain is large (0.1 to 1%). The antigen is undetermined. CDR1 and CDR2 from the germline V gene are TSWWSYY and QGS. This CDR3 is built from 18 residues. The V end lost 5 bases, the J end lost 0 bases, and 22 bases lay between the germline ends. TCR cDNA was made from PBMC RNA with gamma- and delta-chain-specific primers. With CATT, TCRdb re-called clones from the RT-PCR reads. The sample has around 740 delta-chain clones; 12% are singletons. The data derive from a study of delta chains in infants with herpesvirus infections. Study in general: A public fetal Vdelta1/Vgamma8 clonotype was sought in postnatally CMV-infected infants. General study findings and limits: The public clonotype decayed quickly, seemingly gone after approximately 2 months. A few infants infected before 120 days plus one congenital case had the public Vdelta1 clonotype. The study lacked race- and environment-matched controls and was small.

The receptor was derived from a human donor who was a Ugandan infant, either HIV-exposed or HIV-unexposed (not recorded which). V gene TRDV1 combines with J gene TRDJ1; D not resolved. Source: peripheral blood, taken at time point 2 of longitudinal follow-up. The CDR3 DNA reads TGTGCTCTTGGGATTTGGAGCGTTACTGAAGGAGACACCGATAAACTCATCTTT. The encoded protein is CALGIWSVTEGDTDKLIF.